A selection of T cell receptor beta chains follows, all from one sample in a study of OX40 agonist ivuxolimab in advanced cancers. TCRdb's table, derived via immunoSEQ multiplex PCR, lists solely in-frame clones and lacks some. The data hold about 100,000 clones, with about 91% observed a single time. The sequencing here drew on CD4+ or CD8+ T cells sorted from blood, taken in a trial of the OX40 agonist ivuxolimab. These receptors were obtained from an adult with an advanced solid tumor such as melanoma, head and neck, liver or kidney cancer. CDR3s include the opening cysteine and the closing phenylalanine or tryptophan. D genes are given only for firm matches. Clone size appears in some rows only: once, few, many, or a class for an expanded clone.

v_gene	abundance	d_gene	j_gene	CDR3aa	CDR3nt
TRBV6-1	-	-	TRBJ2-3	CASSDGGGTDTQYF	TGTGCCAGCAGTGATGGTGGTGGCACAGATACGCAGTATTTT
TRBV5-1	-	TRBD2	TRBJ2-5	CASRAGLGYAQETQYF	TGCGCCAGCAGGGCGGGACTAGGCTACGCCCAAGAGACCCAGTACTTC
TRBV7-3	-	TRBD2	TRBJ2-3	CASSSGLAGVRTDTQYF	TGTGCCAGCAGCTCCGGACTAGCGGGAGTGAGGACAGATACGCAGTATTTT
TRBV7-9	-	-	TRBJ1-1	CASSFWGTEAFF	TGTGCCAGCAGCTTTTGGGGGACTGAAGCTTTCTTT
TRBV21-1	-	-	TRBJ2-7	CASSKASGVIRGGRAYEQYF	TGTGCCAGCAGCAAAGCCTCAGGTGTAATTCGTGGCGGGAGGGCCTACGAGCAGTACTTC
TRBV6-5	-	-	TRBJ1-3	CASTRSSGNTIYF	TGTGCCAGTACGAGAAGCTCTGGAAACACCATATATTTT
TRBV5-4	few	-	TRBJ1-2	CASSTTTGYTF	TGTGCCAGCAGCACGACAACCGGCTACACCTTC
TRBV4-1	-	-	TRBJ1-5	CASSQDGNQPQHF	TGCGCCAGCAGCCAAGATGGGAATCAGCCCCAGCATTTT
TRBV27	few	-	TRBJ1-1	CASSLARGNTEAFF	TGTGCCAGCAGTTTAGCCAGGGGAAACACTGAAGCTTTCTTT
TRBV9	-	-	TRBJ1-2	CASSPRTANYGYTF	TGTGCCAGCAGCCCAAGGACGGCGAACTATGGCTACACCTTC
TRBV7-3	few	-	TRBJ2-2	CASSLYLGQGGELFF	TGTGCCAGCAGCTTATATCTGGGGCAGGGCGGGGAGCTGTTTTTT
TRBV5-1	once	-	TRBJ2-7	CASSLAGIRGEQYF	TGCGCCAGCAGCTTGGCCGGTATCAGGGGCGAGCAGTACTTC
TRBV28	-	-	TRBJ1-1	CASSTAGGSTEAFF	TGTGCCAGCAGTACCGCGGGGGGCAGCACTGAAGCTTTCTTT
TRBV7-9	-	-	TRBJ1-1	CASSPLRGTEAFF	TGTGCCAGCAGCCCCTTGAGGGGAACTGAAGCTTTCTTT